This T cell receptor (beta chain) was sequenced for a study of T cell repertoires in aging, cancer and after chemotherapy. Peripheral blood genomic DNA, not sorted cells or RNA, was the template. CDR1 and CDR2 (germline): KGHSH, LQKENI. CDR3 length: 15 residues. Trimming took 6 bases from V and 3 from J; bases not matched to a gene: 10. This clonotype was picked up a small number of times. A mixed TRB-A/B primer pool amplified rearranged TRB by multiplex touch-down PCR. TCRdb recomputed calls from the multiplex PCR reads with MiXCR, one row per CDR3 protein. The data contain 2,500 to 3,500 distinct CDR3 sequences, about 21% of them singletons.

This rearrangement joins TRBV18 to TRBJ1-2; 7 bases are shared with TRBD1. The sequenced sample consisted of blood. This receptor was obtained from a human donor with a blood cancer. The CDR3, as DNA: TGTGCCAGCTCGTCCGGGACAGCGAGGTACTATGGCTACACCTTC. This gives the protein CASSSGTARYYGYTF.